Below are 26 T cell receptor beta chains sequenced from a single sample in a study of yellow fever vaccine responses in identical twins. A single record per CDR3 protein comes from TCRdb applying MiXCR to the RT-PCR reads. The data show roughly 10,000 distinct CDR3 sequences, approximately 82% seen once. This sample comprised T cells from blood (PBMCs), unsorted or a sorted subset (not recorded which), obtained before or after yellow fever vaccination (not recorded which). Receptors originate from a woman younger than 30 who received the yellow fever vaccine.

J is TRBJ2-7 and V is TRBV12-3 or TRBV12-4; D is unresolved. Deletions cut 5 bases from V and 2 bases from J, with 4 bases between. The CDR3 runs 11 residues. The CDR3 nucleotides read TGTGCCAGCAGTCAAGCCTACGAGCAGTACTTC. It encodes CASSQAYEQYF.

The chain carries TRBV12-3 or TRBV12-4 and TRBJ1-5; D is unclear. This CDR3 contains 13 residues. The V and J ends lost 4 bases and 8 bases respectively, with 12 bases between them. The CDR3 loop is CASSSDLFEPQHF. Here the CDR3 DNA reads TGTGCCAGCAGTTCGGACCTTTTCGAGCCCCAGCATTTT.

The V and J genes are TRBV6-1 and TRBJ2-1; a weak D match, TRBD2 (5 bases). CDR1 and CDR2 from the germline V gene are MNHNS and SASEGT. V lost 5 bases and J 4 bases, leaving 18 bases between the germline ends. The CDR3 totals 16 residues. The CDR3 spells CASSPRRSGSYNEQFF. DNA for the CDR3: TGTGCCAGCAGTCCCCGACGGAGCGGTAGTTACAATGAGCAGTTCTTC.

The chain links TRBV3-1 to TRBJ2-5; 9 positions agree with TRBD2. J gave up 1 base and V 5 bases, and 8 bases lay outside the gene matches. This CDR3 is 16 amino acids long. Per germline, CDR1 LGHDT and CDR2 YNNKEL (reference sequence). The CDR3 is CASSYYSGRGQETQYF. In nucleotides, the CDR3 is TGTGCCAGCAGCTACTATAGCGGGAGAGGCCAAGAGACCCAGTACTTC.

This clonotype was counted once. This chain joins TRBV2 and TRBJ2-2, with D unresolved. The CDR3 has 14 amino acids. Germline V gives CDR1 SNHLY, CDR2 FYNNEI. V was shortened by 2 bases and J by 6 bases, with 10 bases between the two germline ends. The CDR3 DNA reads as TGTGCCAGCAGTGAAACTCAGCGCCCCGGGGAGCTGTTTTTT. This translates into CASSETQRPGELFF.

This chain connects TRBV10-3 to TRBJ1-2; unclear D gene. V was clipped by 0 bases and J by 6 bases, with 2 bases between them. CDR3 size: 11 residues. CDR1 ENHRY and CDR2 SYGVKD come from the germline V gene. CDR3 nucleotide sequence: TGTGCCATCAGTGAGTCTCATGGCTACACCTTC. Its translation: CAISESHGYTF.

The chain combines TRBV13 with TRBJ2-1; unclear D gene. Trimming took 7 bases from V and 0 from J, leaving 13 bases between them. The CDR3 has 15 residues. Germline-derived CDR1 and CDR2 are PRHDT and FYEKMQ (reference sequence). The CDR3 nucleotides are TGTGCCAGCATCCTCCGGTGGATCTCCTACAATGAGCAGTTCTTC. Residues: CASILRWISYNEQFF.

This rearrangement joins TRBV2 to TRBJ2-2; D is unclear. V was trimmed by 6 bases and J by 1 base, leaving 0 bases between them. This CDR3 has 11 residues. Germline V gene data show CDR1 as SNHLY and CDR2 as FYNNEI. CDR3 bases: TGTGCCAGCAGGAACACCGGGGAGCTGTTTTTT. It codes for CASRNTGELFF.

The CDR3 sequence is CASSKGTEAFF. For the CDR3, the DNA is TGTGCCAGCAGTAAGGGAACTGAAGCTTTCTTT. The V gene is TRBV12-3 or TRBV12-4, the J gene TRBJ1-1; D ambiguous. V shed 5 bases and J shed 5 bases, with 6 bases lying between them. The CDR3 is 11 residues long.

The chain recombines TRBV2 with TRBJ1-2; no reliable D call. This CDR3 is built from 14 residues. Trimming left V 0 bases short and J 5 bases short, with 10 bases between. Germline V gene lookup returns CDR1 SNHLY and CDR2 FYNNEI. The CDR3, as DNA: TGTGCCAGCAGTGAAGCGCTCGCTATGTATGGCTACACCTTC. Amino acid sequence: CASSEALAMYGYTF.

To note about this clonotype: At one of its ends the junction is not consistent with the germline gene, which may arise from a read error. The J gene is TRBJ1-2, the V gene TRBV3-1; TRBD1 agrees at 8 bases. The CDR3 spans 14 residues. Germline-derived CDR1 and CDR2 are LGHDT and YNNKEL (reference sequence). The CDR3 is CASSQRGQAYGHTF. CDR3 in DNA: TGTGCCAGCAGCCAAAGGGGACAGGCCTATGGCCACACCTTC.

The rearrangement links TRBV13 to TRBJ2-1; 9 bases are shared with TRBD2. Germline trimming cut 9 bases from V and 8 bases from J; bases unmatched to any gene: 14. The CDR3 sequence is 15 residues long. The germline V gene has CDR1 PRHDT and CDR2 FYEKMQ (reference sequence). The CDR3 bases are TGTGCCAGTCTCGTGGCGGGAGGGCGAAGCGATGAGCAGTTCTTC. Translating gives CASLVAGGRSDEQFF.

This chain connects TRBV10-3 to TRBJ1-2; 11 nucleotides agree with TRBD1. The CDR3 has 13 residues. J gave up 13 bases and V 3 bases, and 7 bases lay outside the gene matches. Germline assignment: CDR1 ENHRY and CDR2 SYGVKD. In DNA form, the CDR3 reads TGTGCCATCAGTGATGGGACAGGGGGTGCCGGCACCTTC. This sequence encodes CAISDGTGGAGTF.

V is TRBV18 and J is TRBJ1-1; D gene uncertain. Germline assignment: CDR1 KGHSH and CDR2 LQKENI. The CDR3 runs 15 residues. V lost 2 bases to trimming and J lost 5 bases, with 15 bases between them. In nucleotides, the CDR3 is TGTGCCAGCTCACCAAGCTACATCCGACGGACTGAAGCTTTCTTT. Translation: CASSPSYIRRTEAFF.

The CDR3, as DNA: TGCGCCAGCTCCTTGCGTGGGACAGGACACGAGCAGTACTTC. Translation gives CASSLRGTGHEQYF. The J gene is TRBJ2-7, the V gene TRBV5-1; 8 nucleotides agree with TRBD1. After removal of 7 bases from V and 5 bases from J, the junction contained 11 bases not matched to a gene. Germline values: CDR1 SGHRS, CDR2 YFSETQ. This CDR3 spans 14 amino acids.

The chain is built from TRBV15 and TRBJ1-5; unclear D gene. Germline assignment: CDR1 LNHNV and CDR2 YYDKDF (reference sequence). This CDR3 contains 14 residues. Trimming pared 5 bases from V and 2 bases from J, leaving 10 bases between. In DNA form, the CDR3 reads TGTGCCACCAGCCCCCTTAGTGGCAATCAGCCCCAGCATTTT. Its translation: CATSPLSGNQPQHF.

The chain joins TRBV14 to TRBJ1-1; D is perhaps TRBD1 (5 bases). The CDR3 covers 14 residues. Germline loops: CDR1 SGHDN, CDR2 FVKESK. The ends were cut back, 0 bases at V and 6 bases at J, with 11 bases in the middle. The CDR3 protein is CASSQEVGGPEAFF. The CDR3 DNA sequence: TGTGCCAGCAGCCAAGAAGTCGGGGGACCTGAAGCTTTCTTT. The whole variable domain, remainder taken from reference TRBV14 and TRBJ1-1, is EAGVTQFPSHSVIEKGQTVTLRCDPISGHDNLYWYRRVMGKEIKFLLHFVKESKQDESGMPNNRFLAERTGGTYSTLKVQPAELEDSGVYFCASSQEVGGPEAFFGQGTRLTVV.

This chain connects TRBV20-1 to TRBJ1-1; 7 bases agree with TRBD1. The J segment lost 5 bases and the V segment lost 1 base, leaving 13 bases of the junction unmatched. CDR1 is DFQATT, CDR2 SNEGSKA, per germline (reference sequence). The CDR3 spans 16 residues. CDR3 region: CSARAAAEGAQTEAFF. The CDR3 bases are TGCAGTGCTAGAGCCGCGGCAGAGGGGGCGCAGACTGAAGCTTTCTTT.

J is TRBJ1-1 and V is TRBV6-5, with D perhaps TRBD1 (6 bases). Trimming stripped 0 bases from V and 1 base from J, with 9 bases between. This CDR3 comprises 15 residues. Germline V CDR1 and CDR2: MNHEY, SVGAGI. CDR3 in DNA: TGTGCCAGCAGTTACTCAGTGGGACAGAACACTGAAGCTTTCTTT. Protein product: CASSYSVGQNTEAFF.

The chain joins TRBV10-3 to TRBJ2-1; TRBD2 agrees at 7 bases. The length of the CDR3 is 16 residues. V dropped 6 bases and J dropped 0; count of bases not matched to a gene: 8. CDR1 ENHRY and CDR2 SYGVKD come from the germline V gene. The CDR3 coding sequence is TGTGCCATCAGGGCTAGCGGTATGTTCTCCTACAATGAGCAGTTCTTC. Its protein product is CAIRASGMFSYNEQFF.

V usage is TRBV18 and J usage is TRBJ2-3; D is unclear. The germline V gene encodes CDR1 KGHSH and CDR2 LQKENI. With 2 bases removed from V and 2 bases from J, the gap between germline ends came to 2 bases. The CDR3 contains 12 residues. The CDR3 DNA is TGTGCCAGCTCACCATACACAGATACGCAGTATTTT. Residues: CASSPYTDTQYF. The entire variable domain, with the rest obtained from reference TRBV18 and TRBJ2-3, is as follows: NAGVMQNPRHLVRRRGQEARLRCSPMKGHSHVYWYRQLPEEGLKFMVYLQKENIIDESGMPKERFSAEFPKEGPSILRIQQVVRGDSAAYFCASSPYTDTQYFGPGTRLTVL.

V and J are TRBV15 and TRBJ1-2; 9 nucleotides match TRBD1. V lost 0 bases and J lost 8; bases outside the gene matches: 7. Germline values: CDR1 LNHNV, CDR2 YYDKDF (reference sequence). The CDR3 runs to 15 residues. The CDR3 nucleotides read TGTGCCACCAGCAGAGATCGTCGACAGGGGGAAGGCTACACCTTC. The encoded protein is CATSRDRRQGEGYTF.

This rearrangement joins TRBV4-3 to TRBJ1-5; D call uncertain. Germline-derived CDR1 and CDR2 are LGHNA and YSLEER. The CDR3 covers 15 residues. The V end was cut by 0 bases, the J end by 2 bases, with 8 bases between. The CDR3 spells CASSQDWGGNQPQHF. The CDR3 DNA reads TGCGCCAGCAGCCAAGATTGGGGAGGCAATCAGCCCCAGCATTTT.

This clonotype showed up just once. The chain joins TRBV5-1 to TRBJ2-3; TRBD1 agrees at 7 bases. Trimming cost V 4 bases and J 4 bases; bases outside gene matches: 6. The CDR3 is 14 residues long. Germline-derived CDR1 and CDR2 are SGHRS and YFSETQ. The CDR3 reads CASSQGGSPDTQYF. CDR3 in DNA: TGCGCCAGCAGCCAAGGGGGCAGTCCAGATACGCAGTATTTT.

The V and J genes are TRBV6-2 or TRBV6-3 and TRBJ2-4; unclear D gene. Germline V gene sequence: CDR1 MNHEY, CDR2 SVGEGT. V lost 4 bases, J lost 0 bases, and 4 bases lay in between. This CDR3 region has 13 residues. The DNA for the CDR3 is TGTGCCAGCAGTTCCTCAGCCAAAAACATTCAGTACTTC. Its protein product is CASSSSAKNIQYF.

The count of this clonotype is one. The gene calls are TRBV2 and TRBJ1-1; no firm D call. The CDR3 is 8 residues long. In germline, CDR1 is SNHLY, CDR2 FYNNEI. Trimming took off 0 bases at V and 13 bases at J, with 0 bases between the two ends. CDR3 nucleotides: TGTGCCAGCAGTGAAGCTTTCTTT. Residues: CASSEAFF.